A single T cell receptor beta chain is shown here with its context. It has no known antigen specificity. Base qualities are not at hand, and no much larger clone is one base apart. The data stem from a study of cytomegalovirus exposure and HLA in healthy donors (dated by TCRdb to about 2017). Describing the broader study: According to an earlier analysis of several hundred of the donors, some 170 million T cells yielded some 120 million unique TCR beta sequences and approximately 280 Gb of sequence data. About 280 gigabases of sequencing data and about 92 million unique TCR sequences made up an early release that covered approximately 620 HLA-typed donors. Among the roughly 400 genotyped donors, approximately 82% belonged to the genetic ancestry cluster associated with self-reported Caucasian donors. The study aimed to test whether cataloging public T cell receptors could reveal signatures of past pathogen exposure. Using immunosequencing, the study profiled T cell repertoires from 666 subjects and related those repertoires to cytomegalovirus serostatus. Along with the approximately 600-subject first cohort, a separate validation cohort of over a hundred different subjects was used. To predict cytomegalovirus infection status, the study combined high-throughput TCR immunosequencing, statistical association of individual TCRs with disease status, and machine learning. In a later analysis, previously published TCR beta repertoires from 600 to 850 donors were re-analyzed and high-resolution HLA genotyping was added so that TCR occurrence patterns could be studied. Rather than using new phenotypic data, the later analysis identified candidate immune exposures from TCR beta sequences and from how often those sequences occurred across donors. An earlier analysis of approximately 580 of the donors used high-throughput TCR beta sequencing to judge whether each TCR beta V gene segment behaved as functional or pseudogenic. Donor age, sex, ethnicity and CMV serostatus were compiled alongside the repertoire data. Genome-wide SNP genotypes for about 65% of the roughly 670 donors were used in a later genetic analysis, which treated that subset as a discovery cohort. Every discovery cohort repertoire had been produced on one sequencing platform. Class I and class II HLA loci were covered by the typing at four-digit resolution. The number of typed donors differed by locus: about 620-640 for A, B, C, DRB1 and DQB1; 522 for DQA1; 600 to 610 for DPA1; and roughly 470 for DPB1. Because of strong linkage in the cohort, roughly five DR-DQ haplotypes were treated as single units for association and clustering. Among some 400 genotyped donors of the cohort, an average of roughly 230,000 unique TCR beta nucleotide sequences was sequenced per donor, of which about 19% were non-productive.

The method behind the library was the immunoSEQ multiplex PCR assay. A mixture of 60 forward primers for TCR Vbeta segments and 13 reverse primers for TCR Jbeta segments was used in the multiplex PCR. A multiplex PCR assay on genomic DNA amplified the CDR3 region of rearranged TCR beta genes. Amplified TCR beta libraries were sequenced as 87-base-pair reads on the Illumina HiSeq System. Per the original workflow: A later analysis tallied about 77 million unique TCR beta chains across the 666 repertoires, and around 9.9 million of those chains were shared by two or more donors. Raw reads were error-corrected and collapsed into unique sequences by a nearest-neighbor algorithm in which closely related sequences were merged to remove PCR and sequencing errors. Alignment of CDR3 sequences to IMGT reference sequences was used to assign V, D and J gene segments. For a sequence to be retained, at least a six-nucleotide match to both a V gene segment and a J gene segment was required. Rearrangements were classified as productive when the CDR3 lacked stop codons and remained in frame with V and J, and all other rearrangements were classified as non-productive. Following IMGT convention, CDR3 was defined as the stretch from the second conserved V-encoded cysteine to the conserved J-encoded phenylalanine. In an earlier analysis of around 600 of the donors, sequences lacking an unambiguous match to a single V gene segment were excluded. In an earlier analysis of some 590 of the donors, a V segment was called functional when productive rearrangements were above 56.7%, and segregating when the standard deviation between donors exceeded 5%. A statistical classification framework was built for diagnosing cytomegalovirus status from the catalog of TCR beta chain sequences. In a later analysis, V and J genes were assigned by comparing TCR nucleotide sequences against IMGT/GENE-DB human TR gene sequences. In a later analysis, CDR3 sequences and most-parsimonious VDJ recombination scenarios were assigned using the TCRdist pipeline. In a later analysis, every TCR beta chain was defined by the combination of its CDR3 amino acid sequence and its V-gene family, and reads without a unique V-gene family were dropped. As a way to deal with suspected cross-contamination and a sequencing artifact, a later analysis dropped over 550 nucleotide sequences that were highly shared and had low generation probability. In a later analysis, a clonal expansion index was calculated for each public chain from normalized within-repertoire ranks of inferred template counts. A later analysis computed generation probabilities with a VDJ recombination model fitted to out-of-frame rearrangements, and checked the results against IGoR. A later analysis scored TCR-TCR, TCR-HLA and TCR-CMV co-occurrence with hypergeometric tests, applying a repertoire-size bias correction to TCR pairs. To estimate false discovery rates, a later analysis permuted the HLA or CMV assignments 20 times. In a later analysis, co-occurring TCRs were grouped using DBSCAN, and TCRdist sequence similarity was added for clustering within HLA-allele-positive subsets. Repertoires with fewer than 30,000 or more than 120,000 public chains, plus five repertoires with anomalous nucleotide sharing, were excluded from co-occurrence clustering. In its TCRdb copy, this immuneACCESS table keeps in-frame sequences only and misses some clones. Where compared with another copy, unresolved V genes explain less than half of these, and the others have no known cause. The DNA gave D and trimming, while V, J and clone size come from that table. Counted in this sample were approximately 39,000 clones; 55% to 75% of them appeared once. The top ten clones comprise approximately 7% of the sample.

From the cysteine through the phenylalanine, the CDR3 covers 15 amino acids. Of the read, only the CDR3 DNA is kept; its 45 bases are in frame from base 1. Clipping removes 6 bases from V and 4 bases from J, with 5 as the unmatched junction base count. CDR1 and CDR2, per the germline V gene, are MRHNA and SNTAGT. The cohort consisted of 666 healthy bone marrow donors. Cohort members were all nominally healthy when sampled, although unrecorded immune exposures were likely present. The donor tested CMV seronegative, placing the donor among the 350 or so seronegative members of the cohort. Every donor gave a peripheral blood sample, and the peripheral blood mononuclear cells from that sample were used for TCR beta sequencing. The Qiagen DNeasy Blood Extraction Kit was used to extract genomic DNA from the blood cell samples. The investigation overall reported the following: Strong co-occurrence of HLA alleles, especially DR and DQ, made assigning TCR associations to individual alleles difficult. Because counts were too low, approximately 15 rarely observed V segments, including chromosome 9 orphons, were excluded from the earlier analysis of about 500 of the donors. Correlated functional status among segregating V segments might be attributable to linkage disequilibrium, but an unknown experimental factor could not be ruled out. In a later genetic analysis, fewer N-insertions in productive TCRs were reported among donors in an Asian-associated ancestry cluster than the roughly 670-donor mean. Compared with equally common non-associated chains, HLA-associated TCR beta chains in a later analysis were more clonally expanded and had lower generation probabilities. In vitro tests confirmed that a few of the cytomegalovirus-associated TCR beta chains recognize cytomegalovirus antigens. The presence/absence analyses assumed that sequencing depth was roughly uniform across donors, and that assumption may not be true. A later analysis found that TCR association rates varied across HLA loci, with DRB1 alleles showing the most associated TCRs and HLA-C alleles the fewest. This cohort had only TCR beta chains sequenced, and the lack of alpha or paired-chain data limited which features could be detected. Most CMV-associated TCR beta chains appeared to be HLA-restricted in a later analysis, and the HLA associations seemed to be driven largely by CMV exposure. In a later analysis, 15,000 to 20,000 TCR beta sequences were associated with specific HLA alleles at a false discovery rate of 0.05. The study listed approximately 150 TCR beta chains as associated with cytomegalovirus. In an earlier analysis of approximately 590 of the donors, most TCR beta V segments appeared in productive rearrangements about 87% or about 30% of the time, broadly matching IMGT annotations. Some IMGT-functional V segments, including TRBV6-2 and TRBV6-3, could not be distinguished by the 87-base-pair reads and were therefore excluded. In both the original and validation cohorts, the classifier was reported to diagnose cytomegalovirus status with high specificity and sensitivity. It was suggested by the authors that the approach could potentially be generalized to other disease states and immunological phenotypes. Because HLA typing was unavailable for some donors at each locus, only the typed subset was used in association tests. A group of highly shared sequence variants was considered likely to be a technical artifact of the sequencing pipeline. A further reported finding was that TCR beta sequences accurately predicted the HLA-A and HLA-B alleles for most subjects in the first cohort. V-gene and J-gene trimming of TCR beta chains was associated with a missense DCLRE1C variant in a later genetic analysis, and the association was replicated in an independent cohort. The only immune exposure information available for the cohort was CMV serostatus. Most TCR sequences were observed very rarely across donors, whereas some public TCRs were present in many individuals. A later analysis reported that several top co-occurrence clusters appeared linked to parvovirus B19, influenza, CMV and Epstein-Barr virus.

Material: PBMCs. The TCR originated in a man aged 25 to 40 in good health and CMV-seronegative. This chain joins TRBV6-4 to TRBJ2-5, and TRBD2 aligns with 13 junction nucleotides. The DNA sequence follows: TGTGCCAGCAGCCAGACTAGCGGGGGGTCAGAGACCCAGTACTTC. Its product reads: CASSQTSGGSETQYF.